This entry lists 20 T cell receptor beta chains sequenced from one sample in a study of PD-1 blockade in classical Hodgkin lymphoma. Measured with immunoSEQ multiplex PCR; TCRdb has only the in-frame clones, and not every one. The sample has about 110,000 clones; roughly 87% are singletons. Time point: cycle 4 day 1 (C4D1), after more than five weeks of nivolumab. There was relapse after autologous stem cell transplantation in every patient, and there was variation in brentuximab vedotin exposure. Sequencing was performed on peripheral blood mononuclear cells (PBMCs), taken before the fourth cycle of nivolumab. The receptors shown here come from a human donor with classical Hodgkin lymphoma.

The J gene is TRBJ2-3, the V gene TRBV6-6; D not certain. Germline V gene lookup returns CDR1 MNHNY and CDR2 SVGAGI (reference sequence). Trimming pared 6 bases from V and 9 bases from J, leaving 13 bases between. The length of the CDR3 is 12 residues. This CDR3 is CASRAPRGTQYF. The CDR3 DNA sequence: TGTGCCAGCAGGGCACCTCGAGGAACGCAGTATTTT.

DNA for the CDR3: TGTGCCAGCGGACTAGCGGGGACCTCGGATACGCAGTATTTT. Residues: CASGLAGTSDTQYF. This chain uses TRBV2 with TRBJ2-3, with 12 nucleotides matching TRBD2. J lost 6 bases, V lost 8 bases, and 6 bases had no gene match. The CDR3 extends over 14 amino acids. CDR1 is SNHLY and CDR2 is FYNNEI in the germline V gene.

The J gene is TRBJ2-7, the V gene TRBV27; tentatively, D is TRBD2 (6 bases). The CDR3 spans 14 residues. CDR1 MNHEY and CDR2 SMNVEV come from the germline V gene (reference sequence). Trimming removed 5 bases at V and 3 bases at J, with 14 bases between. The CDR3 coding sequence is TGTGCCAGCAGTACCCGACTAGAAGGCTACGAGCAGTACTTC. This translates into CASSTRLEGYEQYF.

This clone was counted once. V gene TRBV2 combines with J gene TRBJ2-7, with D tentatively TRBD2 (6 bases). Germline assignment: CDR1 SNHLY and CDR2 FYNNEI. The CDR3 spans 16 residues. Trimming pared 4 bases from V and 5 bases from J, leaving 21 bases between. In DNA, the CDR3 is TGTGCCAGCAGTGGTATAAGCGTCTGGGAGGAGGACGAGCAGTACTTC. This encodes CASSGISVWEEDEQYF.

The chain joins TRBV19 to TRBJ1-4, with 9 bases fitting TRBD1. The CDR3 sequence is 14 residues long. The germline CDR1 and CDR2 sequences are LNHDA and SQIVND (reference sequence). V lost 5 bases to trimming and J lost 8 bases; unmatched junction nucleotides: 6. The CDR3 loop reads CASSLRTGEEKLFF. CDR3 DNA: TGTGCCAGTAGTCTACGGACAGGGGAGGAAAAACTGTTTTTT.

This rearrangement joins TRBV6-4 to TRBJ1-5; 8 bases are shared with TRBD1. With V trimmed by 5 bases and J by 5 bases, 2 bases remained unmatched. Germline V CDR1 and CDR2: MRHNA, SNTAGT. This CDR3 is 13 amino acids long. The CDR3 region is CASSLTGDQPQHF. The CDR3 nucleotides read TGTGCCAGCAGTTTGACAGGGGATCAGCCCCAGCATTTT.

This clone was seen just once. The rearrangement joins TRBV5-1 to TRBJ2-3, with 7 bases identical to TRBD2. Germline CDR1 and CDR2: SGHRS and YFSETQ. V dropped 2 bases and J dropped 5; count of bases not matched to a gene: 2. This CDR3 comprises 13 residues. The CDR3 region has the DNA TGCGCCAGCAGCTTAGCGGGAATAGATACGCAGTATTTT. Encoded protein: CASSLAGIDTQYF.

This rearrangement joins TRBV5-4 to TRBJ2-1; D unresolved. CDR3 size: 16 residues. V dropped 0 bases and J dropped 9 bases, with 19 bases sitting between them. Germline CDR1 and CDR2: SGHNT and YYREEE (reference sequence). CDR3 sequence (DNA): TGTGCCAGCAGCTTGGACAACTTGCCGAGATTGGGTGAGCAGTTCTTC. Encoded protein: CASSLDNLPRLGEQFF.

The chain has TRBV5-6 and TRBJ1-5; no clear D. The CDR3 is made up of 15 amino acids. V was clipped by 2 bases and J by 1 base, with 10 bases between them. Germline V gene lookup returns CDR1 SGHDT and CDR2 YYEEEE. The CDR3 region is CASSFRRMSNQPQHF. In DNA, the CDR3 is TGTGCCAGCAGCTTCCGGAGGATGAGCAATCAGCCCCAGCATTTT.

The chain is built from TRBV6-6 and TRBJ2-3; D gene unclear. CDR3 length: 14 amino acids. From germline, CDR1 is MNHNY and CDR2 SVGAGI (reference sequence). V gave up 7 bases and J gave up 1 base, with 12 bases separating them. The CDR3 loop reads CASIDRQGTDTQYF. The DNA for the CDR3 is TGTGCCAGCATAGATAGGCAAGGCACAGATACGCAGTATTTT.

The chain links TRBV29-1 to TRBJ1-3; D is uncertain. The length of the CDR3 is 12 residues. Trimming removed 4 bases from V and 4 bases from J, with 8 bases in between. CDR1 and CDR2 from the germline V gene are SQVTM and ANQGSEA. CDR3 bases: TGCAGCGTTGTGGAGGGAGGAAACACCATATATTTT. Its translation: CSVVEGGNTIYF.

This chain links TRBV10-3 with TRBJ1-2; the match to TRBD1 covers 9 bases. This CDR3 contains 12 residues. The V gene end was trimmed by 6 bases and the J gene end by 8 bases; junction bases not matched to a gene: 4. Germline CDR1 reads ENHRY; CDR2 reads SYGVKD. The CDR3, as DNA: TGTGCCATCAGGGGGGACAGGGAAGGCTACACCTTC. Protein product: CAIRGDREGYTF.

The chain links TRBV19 to TRBJ2-7, with TRBD2 matching 10 bases. CDR1 and CDR2 (germline): LNHDA, SQIVND (reference sequence). This CDR3 contains 16 residues. After removal of 2 bases from V and 0 bases from J, the junction contained 4 bases not matched to a gene. CDR3 amino acids: CASSINGLADSYEQYF. The CDR3 DNA is TGTGCCAGTAGTATAAACGGACTAGCGGACTCCTACGAGCAGTACTTC.

This chain uses TRBV11-2 with TRBJ2-1; the match to TRBD2 covers 7 bases. The V gene's germline CDR1 is SGHAT and CDR2 FQNNGV. The length of the CDR3 is 16 residues. V was pared by 4 bases and J by 7 bases, with 13 bases of the junction left unmatched. The CDR3 here is CASSSFPSGRGNEQFF. CDR3 in DNA: TGTGCCAGCAGCTCGTTCCCTAGCGGAAGGGGAAATGAGCAGTTCTTC. The full variable domain, rest sourced from reference TRBV11-2 and TRBJ2-1, is EAGVAQSPRYKIIEKRQSVAFWCNPISGHATLYWYQQILGQGPKLLIQFQNNGVVDDSQLPKDRFSAERLKGVDSTLKIQPAKLEDSAVYLCASSSFPSGRGNEQFFGPGTRLTVL.

The V call is TRBV19, the J call TRBJ1-5; the D gene is possibly TRBD1 (6 bases). The germline V and J ends were trimmed by 4 bases and 6 bases, with 13 bases remaining between them. CDR1 and CDR2 from the germline V gene are LNHDA and SQIVND (reference sequence). There are 14 residues in the CDR3. The CDR3 nucleotides read TGTGCCAGTAGTAATGCAGGGGCCGGTCAGCCCCAGCATTTT. As protein: CASSNAGAGQPQHF.

V and J are TRBV25-1 and TRBJ2-3; maybe TRBD2 (7 bases). CDR1 and CDR2 (germline): MGHDK, SYGVNS. The CDR3 is 18 residues long. V dropped 3 bases and J dropped 3 bases, with 22 bases sitting between them. CDR3 loop: CASSEATTGGRETDTQYF. DNA of the CDR3: TGTGCCAGCAGTGAGGCTACGACGGGGGGCCGTGAGACAGATACGCAGTATTTT. Variable domain in full (rest from reference TRBV25-1 and TRBJ2-3): EADIYQTPRYLVIGTGKKITLECSQTMGHDKMYWYQQDPGMELHLIHYSYGVNSTEKGDLSSESTVSRIRTEHFPLTLESARPSHTSQYLCASSEATTGGRETDTQYFGPGTRLTVL.

This clone was seen a few times. The CDR3 protein is CASSTLQGEEETQYF. In DNA form, the CDR3 reads TGTGCCAGCTCAACCTTACAGGGGGAGGAGGAGACCCAGTACTTC. The genes are TRBV18 and TRBJ2-5; 8 bases agree with TRBD1. The trim removed 5 bases at V and 5 bases at J, leaving 10 bases unmatched. The CDR3 contains 15 residues. Germline lookup yields CDR1 KGHSH and CDR2 LQKENI.

The rearrangement links TRBV7-9 to TRBJ2-7; tentative D call: TRBD2 (6 bases). The CDR3 is 16 residues long. Germline V lookup: CDR1 SEHNR, CDR2 FQNEAQ (reference sequence). The ends were cut back, 1 base at V and 2 bases at J, with 15 bases in the middle. The CDR3 nucleotides read TGTGCCAGCAGCTTAGGGGAGGAATGGGGGACCTACGAGCAGTACTTC. Protein sequence: CASSLGEEWGTYEQYF.

J is TRBJ1-3 and V is TRBV7-2; 7 bases align to TRBD1. Trimming removed 4 bases from V and 0 bases from J; junction bases left unmatched: 12. Germline lookup yields CDR1 SGHTA and CDR2 FQGNSA. This CDR3 contains 18 residues. The CDR3 spells CASSSGQWGRSSGNTIYF. The CDR3 region has the DNA TGTGCCAGCAGCTCGGGACAGTGGGGAAGGAGCTCTGGAAACACCATATATTTT.

In its sample, this clone was seen once. In DNA form, the CDR3 reads TGCGCCAGCAGCTTATCTGGGAACACCGGGGAGCTGTTTTTT. Its translation is CASSLSGNTGELFF. The chain recombines TRBV5-1 with TRBJ2-2; no firm D call. Between the trimmed V and J ends, which lost 2 bases and 1 base, there was a span of 6 bases. This CDR3 spans 14 amino acids. Germline-derived CDR1 and CDR2 are SGHRS and YFSETQ.